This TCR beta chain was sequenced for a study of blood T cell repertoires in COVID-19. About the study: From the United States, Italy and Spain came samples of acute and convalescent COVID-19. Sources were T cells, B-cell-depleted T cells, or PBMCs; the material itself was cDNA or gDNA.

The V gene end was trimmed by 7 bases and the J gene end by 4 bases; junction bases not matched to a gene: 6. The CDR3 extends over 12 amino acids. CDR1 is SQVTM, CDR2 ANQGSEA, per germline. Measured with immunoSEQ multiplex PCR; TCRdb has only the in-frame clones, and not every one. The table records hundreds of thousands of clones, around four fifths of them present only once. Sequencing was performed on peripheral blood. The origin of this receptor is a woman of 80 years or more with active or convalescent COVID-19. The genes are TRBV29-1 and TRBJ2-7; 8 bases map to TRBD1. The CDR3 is CSGGQGLYEQYF. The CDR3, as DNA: TGCAGCGGAGGACAGGGCCTTTACGAGCAGTACTTC.